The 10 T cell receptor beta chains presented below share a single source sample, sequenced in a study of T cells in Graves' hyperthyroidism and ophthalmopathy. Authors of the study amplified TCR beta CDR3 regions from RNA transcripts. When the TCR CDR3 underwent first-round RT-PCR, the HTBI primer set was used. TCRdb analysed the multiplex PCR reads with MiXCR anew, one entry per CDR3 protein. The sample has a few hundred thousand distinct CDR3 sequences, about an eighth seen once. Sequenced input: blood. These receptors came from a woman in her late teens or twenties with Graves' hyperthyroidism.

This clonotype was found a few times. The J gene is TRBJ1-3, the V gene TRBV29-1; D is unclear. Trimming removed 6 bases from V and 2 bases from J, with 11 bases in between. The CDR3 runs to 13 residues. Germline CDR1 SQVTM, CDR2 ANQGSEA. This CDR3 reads CSVGSGPGNTIYF. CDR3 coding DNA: TGCAGCGTCGGCAGCGGGCCTGGAAACACCATATATTTT.

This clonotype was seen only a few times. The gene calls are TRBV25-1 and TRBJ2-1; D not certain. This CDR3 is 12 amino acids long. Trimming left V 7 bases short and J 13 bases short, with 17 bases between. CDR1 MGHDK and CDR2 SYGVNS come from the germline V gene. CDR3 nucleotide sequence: TGTGCCAGCACCTCGGCAGCCTTGTTACAGTTCTTC. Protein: CASTSAALLQFF.

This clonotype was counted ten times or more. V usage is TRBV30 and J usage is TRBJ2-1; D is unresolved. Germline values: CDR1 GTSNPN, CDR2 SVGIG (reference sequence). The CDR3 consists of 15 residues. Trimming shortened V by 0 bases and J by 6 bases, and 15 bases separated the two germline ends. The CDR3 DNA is TGTGCCTGGAGTGTACTGGAGACTCTGCCCAATGAGCAGTTCTTC. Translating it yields CAWSVLETLPNEQFF.

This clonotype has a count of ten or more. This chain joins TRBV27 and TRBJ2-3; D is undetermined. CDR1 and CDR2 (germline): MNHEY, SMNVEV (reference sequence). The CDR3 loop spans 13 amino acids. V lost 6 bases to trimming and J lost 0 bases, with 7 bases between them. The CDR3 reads CASRRSSTDTQYF. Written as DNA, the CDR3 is TGTGCCAGCAGACGGAGCAGCACAGATACGCAGTATTTT.

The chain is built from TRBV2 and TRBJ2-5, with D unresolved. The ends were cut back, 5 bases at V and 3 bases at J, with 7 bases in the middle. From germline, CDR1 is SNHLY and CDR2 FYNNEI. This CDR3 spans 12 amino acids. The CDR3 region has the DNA TGTGCCAGCAGTACGGTCGAAGAGACCCAGTACTTC. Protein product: CASSTVEETQYF.

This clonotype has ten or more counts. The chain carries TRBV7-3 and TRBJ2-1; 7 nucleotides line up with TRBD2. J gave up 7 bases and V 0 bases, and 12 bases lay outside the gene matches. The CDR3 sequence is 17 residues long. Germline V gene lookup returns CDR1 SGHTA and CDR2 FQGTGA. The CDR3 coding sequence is TGTGCCAGCAGCTTAACAACGACTGGACTAGGGGAGAATGAGCAGTTCTTC. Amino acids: CASSLTTTGLGENEQFF.

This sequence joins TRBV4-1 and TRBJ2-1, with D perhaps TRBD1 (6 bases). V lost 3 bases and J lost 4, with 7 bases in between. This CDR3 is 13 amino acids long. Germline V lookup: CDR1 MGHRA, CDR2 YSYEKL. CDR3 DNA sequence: TGCGCCAGCAGCCAGGACAGTTACAATGAGCAGTTCTTC. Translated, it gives CASSQDSYNEQFF.

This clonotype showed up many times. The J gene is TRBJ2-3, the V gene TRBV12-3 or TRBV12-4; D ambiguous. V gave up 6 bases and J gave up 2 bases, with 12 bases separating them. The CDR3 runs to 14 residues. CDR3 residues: CASSSTSFTDTQYF. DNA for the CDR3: TGTGCCAGCAGCTCGACATCCTTCACAGATACGCAGTATTTT.

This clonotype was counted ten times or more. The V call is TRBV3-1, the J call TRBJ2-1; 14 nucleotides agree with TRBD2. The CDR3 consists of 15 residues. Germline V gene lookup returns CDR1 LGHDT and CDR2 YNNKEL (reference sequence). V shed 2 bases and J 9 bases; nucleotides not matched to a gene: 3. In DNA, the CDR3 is TGTGCCAGCAGCCAACCGGGACTAGCGGGAGCTGAGCAGTTCTTC. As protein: CASSQPGLAGAEQFF.

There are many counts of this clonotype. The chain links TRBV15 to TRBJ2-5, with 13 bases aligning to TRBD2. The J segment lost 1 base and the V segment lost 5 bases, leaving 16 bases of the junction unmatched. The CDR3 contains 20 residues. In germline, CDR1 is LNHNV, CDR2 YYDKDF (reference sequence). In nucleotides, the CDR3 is TGTGCCACCAGCCCGGGGACTAGCGGGACCGTGACGAGGCTCCAAGAGACCCAGTACTTC. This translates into CATSPGTSGTVTRLQETQYF.